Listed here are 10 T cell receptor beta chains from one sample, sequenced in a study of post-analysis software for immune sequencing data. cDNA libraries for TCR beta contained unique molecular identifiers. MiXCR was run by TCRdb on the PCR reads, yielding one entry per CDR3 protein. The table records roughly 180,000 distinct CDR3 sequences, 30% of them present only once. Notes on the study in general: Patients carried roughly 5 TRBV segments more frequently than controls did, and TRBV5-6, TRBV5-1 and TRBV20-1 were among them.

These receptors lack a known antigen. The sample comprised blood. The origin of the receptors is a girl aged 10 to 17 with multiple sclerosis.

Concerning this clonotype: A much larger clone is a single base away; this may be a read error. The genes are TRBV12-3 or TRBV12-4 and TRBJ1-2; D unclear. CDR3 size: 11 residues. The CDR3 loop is CASSQNYGCTF. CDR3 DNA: TGTGCCAGCTCCCAGAACTATGGCTGCACCTTC.

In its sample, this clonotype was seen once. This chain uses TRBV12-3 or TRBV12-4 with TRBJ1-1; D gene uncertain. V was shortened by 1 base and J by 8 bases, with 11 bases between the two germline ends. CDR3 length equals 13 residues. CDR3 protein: CASSLGGIFEAFF. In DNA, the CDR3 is TGTGCCAGCAGTTTAGGCGGGATTTTCGAAGCTTTCTTT.

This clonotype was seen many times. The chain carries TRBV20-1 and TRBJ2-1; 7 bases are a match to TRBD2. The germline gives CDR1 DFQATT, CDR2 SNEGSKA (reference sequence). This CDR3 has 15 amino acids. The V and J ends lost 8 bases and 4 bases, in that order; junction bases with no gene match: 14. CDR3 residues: CSSARGGSAYNEQFF. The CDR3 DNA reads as TGCAGTTCAGCGAGGGGCGGGAGCGCGTACAATGAGCAGTTCTTC.

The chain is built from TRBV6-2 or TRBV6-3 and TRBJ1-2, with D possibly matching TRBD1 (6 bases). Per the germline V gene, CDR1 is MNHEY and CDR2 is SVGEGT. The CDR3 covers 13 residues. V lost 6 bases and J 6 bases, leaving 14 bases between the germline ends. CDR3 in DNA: TGTGCCAGCAGCTCCAGGGGTCCGAATGGCTACACCTTC. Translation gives CASSSRGPNGYTF.

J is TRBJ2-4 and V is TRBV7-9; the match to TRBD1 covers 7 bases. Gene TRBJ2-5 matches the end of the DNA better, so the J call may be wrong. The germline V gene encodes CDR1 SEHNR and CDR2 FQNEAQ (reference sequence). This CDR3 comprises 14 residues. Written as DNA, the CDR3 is TGTGCCAGCAGCTTAGTACAGGGGATGGAGACCCAGTACTTC. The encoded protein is CASSLVQGMETQYF.

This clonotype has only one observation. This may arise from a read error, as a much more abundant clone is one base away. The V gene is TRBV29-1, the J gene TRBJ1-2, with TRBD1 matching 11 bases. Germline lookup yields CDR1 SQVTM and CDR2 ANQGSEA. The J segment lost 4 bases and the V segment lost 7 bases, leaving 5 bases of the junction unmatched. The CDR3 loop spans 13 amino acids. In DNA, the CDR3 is TGCAGCGCCTGGGACAGGGGGGGCTATGGCTACACCTTC. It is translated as CSAWDRGGYGYTF.

CDR3 residues: CSARDRTGGSNEQFF. The CDR3 nucleotides are TGCAGTGCTAGAGATAGGACAGGGGGAAGCAATGAGCAGTTCTTC. This chain joins TRBV20-1 and TRBJ2-1; 10 bases are shared with TRBD1. CDR3 length equals 15 residues. Germline V gene sequence: CDR1 DFQATT, CDR2 SNEGSKA (reference sequence). Trimming took 0 bases from V and 6 from J; bases not matched to a gene: 5.

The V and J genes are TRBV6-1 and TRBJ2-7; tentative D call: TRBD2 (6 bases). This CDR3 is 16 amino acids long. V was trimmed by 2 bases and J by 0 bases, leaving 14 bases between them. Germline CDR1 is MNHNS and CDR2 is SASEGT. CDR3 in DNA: TGTGCCAGCAGTGAATGGGAGGCAGGACTCTCCTACGAGCAGTACTTC. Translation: CASSEWEAGLSYEQYF.

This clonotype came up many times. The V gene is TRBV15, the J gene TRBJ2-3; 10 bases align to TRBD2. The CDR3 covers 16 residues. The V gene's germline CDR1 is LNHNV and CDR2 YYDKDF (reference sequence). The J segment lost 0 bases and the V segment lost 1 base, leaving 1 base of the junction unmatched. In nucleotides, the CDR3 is TGTGCCACCAGCAGAGCTAGCGGGAGTAGCACAGATACGCAGTATTTT. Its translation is CATSRASGSSTDTQYF.

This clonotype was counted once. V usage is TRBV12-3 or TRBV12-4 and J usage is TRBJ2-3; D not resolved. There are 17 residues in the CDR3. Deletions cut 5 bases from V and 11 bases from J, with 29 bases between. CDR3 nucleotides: TGTGCCAGCAGTCCATTTTATTCCGCGGCAAGCACAGATGTGCAGTATTTT. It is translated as CASSPFYSAASTDVQYF.